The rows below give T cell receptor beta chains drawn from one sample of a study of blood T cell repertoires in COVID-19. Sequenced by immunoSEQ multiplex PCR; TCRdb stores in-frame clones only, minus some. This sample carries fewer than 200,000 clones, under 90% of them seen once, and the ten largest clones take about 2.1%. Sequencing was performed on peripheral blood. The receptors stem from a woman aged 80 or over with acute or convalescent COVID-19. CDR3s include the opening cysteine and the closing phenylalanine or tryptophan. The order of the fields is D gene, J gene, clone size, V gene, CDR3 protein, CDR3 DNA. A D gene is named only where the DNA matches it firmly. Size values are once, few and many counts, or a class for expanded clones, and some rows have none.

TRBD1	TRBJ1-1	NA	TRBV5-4	CASSLTQGVDTEAFF	TGTGCCAGCAGCTTAACACAGGGGGTTGACACTGAAGCTTTCTTT
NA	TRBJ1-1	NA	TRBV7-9	CASSRESNTEAFF	TGTGCCAGCAGCCGAGAATCGAACACTGAAGCTTTCTTT
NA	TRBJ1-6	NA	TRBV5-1	CASSIGHQGNSPLHF	TGCGCCAGCAGCATCGGACACCAGGGGAATTCACCCCTCCACTTT
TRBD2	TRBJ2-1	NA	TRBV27	CASSLRTSGGAGNEQFF	TGTGCCAGCAGTTTAAGAACTAGCGGGGGGGCGGGCAATGAGCAGTTCTTC
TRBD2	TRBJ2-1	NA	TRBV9	CASSAQGGLAGGHNEQFF	TGTGCCAGCAGCGCCCAGGGAGGACTAGCGGGGGGGCATAATGAGCAGTTCTTC
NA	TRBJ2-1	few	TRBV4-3	CASSQDPTGSYNEQFF	TGCGCCAGCAGCCAAGACCCCACAGGCTCCTACAATGAGCAGTTCTTC
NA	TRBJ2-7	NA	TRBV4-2	CASSQALGASGTYEQYF	TGTGCCAGCAGCCAAGCCCTGGGGGCTAGCGGAACCTACGAGCAGTACTTC
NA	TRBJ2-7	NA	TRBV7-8	CASSINRARGYEQYF	TGTGCCAGCAGCATTAACCGGGCCAGGGGTTACGAGCAGTACTTC
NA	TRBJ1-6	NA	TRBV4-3	CASSQGGDRRNSPLHF	TGCGCCAGCAGCCAAGGAGGAGACAGGCGGAATTCACCCCTCCACTTT
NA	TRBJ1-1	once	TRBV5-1	CASSLIQGTDVEAFF	TGCGCCAGCAGCTTGATTCAGGGGACGGACGTTGAAGCTTTCTTT